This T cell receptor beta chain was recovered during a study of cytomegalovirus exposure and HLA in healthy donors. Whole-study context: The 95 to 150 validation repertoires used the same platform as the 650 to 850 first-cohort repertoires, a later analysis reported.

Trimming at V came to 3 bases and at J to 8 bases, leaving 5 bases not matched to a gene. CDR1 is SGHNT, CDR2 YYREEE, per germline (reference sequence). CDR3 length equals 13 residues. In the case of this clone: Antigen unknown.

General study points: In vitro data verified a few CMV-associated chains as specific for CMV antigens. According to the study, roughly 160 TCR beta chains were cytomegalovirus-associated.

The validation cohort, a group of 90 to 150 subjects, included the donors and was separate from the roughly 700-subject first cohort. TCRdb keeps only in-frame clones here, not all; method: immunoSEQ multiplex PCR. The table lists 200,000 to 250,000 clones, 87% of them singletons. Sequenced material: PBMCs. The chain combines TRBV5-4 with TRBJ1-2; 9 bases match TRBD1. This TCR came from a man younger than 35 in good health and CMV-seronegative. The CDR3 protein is CASSYRGREGYTF. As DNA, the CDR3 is TGTGCCAGCAGCTACAGGGGGCGCGAAGGCTACACCTTC.